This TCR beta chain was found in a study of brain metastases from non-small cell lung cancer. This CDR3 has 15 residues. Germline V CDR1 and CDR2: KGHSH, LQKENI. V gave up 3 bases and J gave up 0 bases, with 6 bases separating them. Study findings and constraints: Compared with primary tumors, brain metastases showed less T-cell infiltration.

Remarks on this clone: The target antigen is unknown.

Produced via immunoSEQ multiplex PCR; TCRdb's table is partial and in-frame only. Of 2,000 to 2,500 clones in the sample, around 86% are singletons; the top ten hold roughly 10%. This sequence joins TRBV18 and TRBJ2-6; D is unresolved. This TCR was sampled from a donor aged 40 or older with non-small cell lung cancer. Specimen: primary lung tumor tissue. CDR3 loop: CASSPISSGANVLTF. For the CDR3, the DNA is TGTGCCAGCTCACCTATATCCTCTGGGGCCAACGTCCTGACTTTC.